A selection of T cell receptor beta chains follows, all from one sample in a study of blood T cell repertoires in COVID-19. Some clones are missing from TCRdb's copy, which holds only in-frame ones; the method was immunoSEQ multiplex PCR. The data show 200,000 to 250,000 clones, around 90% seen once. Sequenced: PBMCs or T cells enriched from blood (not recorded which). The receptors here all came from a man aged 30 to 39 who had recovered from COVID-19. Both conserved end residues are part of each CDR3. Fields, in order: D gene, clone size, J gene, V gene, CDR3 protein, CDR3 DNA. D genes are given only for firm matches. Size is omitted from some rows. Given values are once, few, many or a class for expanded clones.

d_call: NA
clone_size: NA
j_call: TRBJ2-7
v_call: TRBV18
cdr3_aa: CASSPPLAYEQYF
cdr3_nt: TGTGCCAGCTCACCACCTTTAGCCTACGAGCAGTACTTC

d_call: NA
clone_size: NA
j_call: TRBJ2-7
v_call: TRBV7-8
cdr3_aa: CASSFGTSTYEQYF
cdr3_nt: TGTGCCAGCAGCTTCGGGACTTCTACCTACGAGCAGTACTTC

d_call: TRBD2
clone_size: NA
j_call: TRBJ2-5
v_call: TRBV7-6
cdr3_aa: CASSSTSGGAQETQYF
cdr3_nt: TGTGCCAGCAGCTCCACGAGCGGGGGGGCCCAAGAGACCCAGTACTTC

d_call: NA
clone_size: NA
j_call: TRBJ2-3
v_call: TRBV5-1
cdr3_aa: CASSPGVGRDTQYF
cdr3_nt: TGCGCCAGCAGCCCAGGGGTCGGGCGGGATACGCAGTATTTT

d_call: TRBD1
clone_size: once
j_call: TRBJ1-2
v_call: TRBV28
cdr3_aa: CASTSGTEGYTF
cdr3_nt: TGTGCCAGCACCTCAGGGACAGAAGGCTACACCTTC

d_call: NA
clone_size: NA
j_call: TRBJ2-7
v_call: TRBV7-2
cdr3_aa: CASSLAGRGAAEQYF
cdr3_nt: TGTGCCAGCAGCTTAGCAGGCAGGGGAGCGGCCGAGCAGTACTTC

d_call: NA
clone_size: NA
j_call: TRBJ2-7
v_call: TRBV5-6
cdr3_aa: CASSFFPGEQYF
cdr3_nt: TGTGCCAGCAGCTTTTTCCCGGGGGAGCAGTACTTC

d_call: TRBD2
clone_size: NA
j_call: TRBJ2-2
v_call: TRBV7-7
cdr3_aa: CASSTTSGGAGELFF
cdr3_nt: TGTGCTAGCAGCACTACTAGCGGGGGGGCCGGGGAGCTGTTTTTT

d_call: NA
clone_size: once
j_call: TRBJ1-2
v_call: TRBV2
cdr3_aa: CASGGERGGYTF
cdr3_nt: TGTGCCAGCGGGGGGGAACGGGGTGGCTACACCTTC

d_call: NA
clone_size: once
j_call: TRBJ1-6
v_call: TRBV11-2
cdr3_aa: CASSVDSFSSYNSPLHF
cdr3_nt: TGTGCCAGCAGCGTCGACAGCTTTAGCTCCTATAATTCACCCCTCCACTTT

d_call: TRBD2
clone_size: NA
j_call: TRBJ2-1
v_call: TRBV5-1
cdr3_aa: CASSLERGGQRNEQFF
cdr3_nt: TGCGCCAGCAGCTTGGAGCGGGGGGGCCAGAGGAATGAGCAGTTCTTC